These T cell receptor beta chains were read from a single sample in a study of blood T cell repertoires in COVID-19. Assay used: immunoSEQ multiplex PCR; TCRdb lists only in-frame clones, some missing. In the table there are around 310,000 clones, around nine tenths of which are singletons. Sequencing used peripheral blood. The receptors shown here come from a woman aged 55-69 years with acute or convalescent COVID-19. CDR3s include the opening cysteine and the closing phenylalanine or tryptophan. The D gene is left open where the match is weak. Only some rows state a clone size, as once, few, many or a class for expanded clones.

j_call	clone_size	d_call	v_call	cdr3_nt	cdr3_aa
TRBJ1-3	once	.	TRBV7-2	TGTGCCAGCAGCTGGACAGCAACTGGAAACACCATATATTTT	CASSWTATGNTIYF
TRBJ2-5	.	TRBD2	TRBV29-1	TGCAGCGCGTGGCCGGGAAGTAACGGGACTAGCTGGTCCGGGACCCAGTACTTC	CSAWPGSNGTSWSGTQYF
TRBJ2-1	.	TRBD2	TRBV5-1	TGCGCCAGCAGGGACCTAGCGGGAGGGCCGAGCTCCTACAATGAGCAGTTCTTC	CASRDLAGGPSSYNEQFF
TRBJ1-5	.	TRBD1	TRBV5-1	TGCGCCAGCAGCGCCGGACAGGGAGGACAGCCCCAGCATTTT	CASSAGQGGQPQHF
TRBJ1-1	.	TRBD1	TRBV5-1	TGCGCCAGCAGCGTGACAGGGACAGCTAACACTGAAGCTTTCTTT	CASSVTGTANTEAFF
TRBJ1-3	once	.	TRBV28	TGTGCCAGCAGTTTCCGTGGAAACACCATATATTTT	CASSFRGNTIYF
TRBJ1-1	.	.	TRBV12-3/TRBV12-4	TGTGCCAGCAGTCCTCCCGGGAACACTGAAGCTTTCTTT	CASSPPGNTEAFF
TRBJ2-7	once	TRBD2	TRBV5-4	TGTGCCAGCAGCTTGGGATCGCGGGGGACCTACGAGCAGTACTTC	CASSLGSRGTYEQYF
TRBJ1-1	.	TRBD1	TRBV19	TGTGCCTCCAGGGGGGCGAGGACTGAAGCTTTCTTT	CASRGARTEAFF
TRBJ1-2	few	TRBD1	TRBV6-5	TGTGCCAGCAGGGGACAGTCCCTTAACTATGGCTACACCTTC	CASRGQSLNYGYTF
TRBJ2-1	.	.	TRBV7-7	TGTGCCAGCAGCTTAGGGCAGGGCCCATCGAATGAGCAGTTCTTC	CASSLGQGPSNEQFF
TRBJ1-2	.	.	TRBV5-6	TGTGCCAGCAGCTTGGTCAGGATACCTAACTATGGCTACACCTTC	CASSLVRIPNYGYTF
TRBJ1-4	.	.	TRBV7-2	TGTGCCAGCAGCCCCACAGGGATCAATGAAAAACTGTTTTTT	CASSPTGINEKLFF
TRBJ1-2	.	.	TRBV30	TGTGCCTGGAGAAGATACACCGGCGGATCTAACTATGGCTACACCTTC	CAWRRYTGGSNYGYTF
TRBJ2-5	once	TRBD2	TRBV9	TGTGCCAGCAGCGTAGGTCCAGCGGGAGCCCAAGAGACCCAGTACTTC	CASSVGPAGAQETQYF
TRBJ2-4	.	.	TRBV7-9	TGTGCCAGCAGCTCACAGTTAACCAAAAACATTCAGTACTTC	CASSSQLTKNIQYF
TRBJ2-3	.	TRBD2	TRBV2	TGTGCCAGCAGTGAAGAGGCTAGCGGGGGCTATCTGGATACGCAGTATTTT	CASSEEASGGYLDTQYF
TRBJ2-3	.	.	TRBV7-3	TGTGCCAGCAGCTTAGGGCTCGGGGTTGGCACAGATACGCAGTATTTT	CASSLGLGVGTDTQYF
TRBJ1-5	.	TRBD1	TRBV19	TGTGCCAGTAGTATTACTGGACAGGGAGGCAATCAGCCCCAGCATTTT	CASSITGQGGNQPQHF
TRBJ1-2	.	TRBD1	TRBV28	TGTGCCAGCAGTTTATCTAAGGGGGCTGGCTATGGCTACACCTTC	CASSLSKGAGYGYTF
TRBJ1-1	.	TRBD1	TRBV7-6	TGTGCCAGCAGCTCGACAGGGCTCATGAACACTGAAGCTTTCTTT	CASSSTGLMNTEAFF
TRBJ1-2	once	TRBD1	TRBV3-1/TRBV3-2	TGTGCCAGCAGCCGAGCCGGGACAGCTTATGGCTACACCTTC	CASSRAGTAYGYTF
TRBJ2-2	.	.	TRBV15	TGTGCCACCAGCAGAGAAAGGGGGTTCGGGGAGCTGTTTTTT	CATSRERGFGELFF
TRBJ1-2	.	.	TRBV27	TGTGCCAGCAGTTTCCGGTCAGGCGTAGGCTACACCTTC	CASSFRSGVGYTF
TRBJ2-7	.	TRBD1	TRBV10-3	TGTGCCATCAGTGATTTAAAAGGACAGGTCAGTCACGAGCAGTACTTC	CAISDLKGQVSHEQYF
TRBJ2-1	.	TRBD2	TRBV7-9	TGTGCCAGCAGCTTAGCCGGGAGGGACAATGAGCAGTTCTTC	CASSLAGRDNEQFF